Listed here are 7 T cell receptor beta chains from one sample, sequenced in a study of siplizumab effects on memory and regulatory T cells. The method was immunoSEQ multiplex PCR; TCRdb's version includes in-frame clones alone and lacks a portion of them. Of over 85,000 clones detected, roughly 93% appear once; the ten largest clones hold about 6.7%. The material sequenced was CD8+ T cells sorted from blood. These receptors originate from a human donor in good health.

The CDR3: CASSEVGYSGNTIYF. The CDR3 region has the DNA TGTGCCAGCAGTGAAGTTGGGTATAGTGGAAACACCATATATTTT. The chain has TRBV6-1 and TRBJ1-3, with unresolved D. CDR3 length: 15 amino acids. Germline CDR1 is MNHNS and CDR2 is SASEGT. V lost 1 base, J lost 3 bases, and 10 bases lay in between.

This clone was recorded once. The J gene is TRBJ1-5, the V gene TRBV2; D gene uncertain. This CDR3 comprises 16 residues. Between the trimmed V and J ends, which lost 0 bases and 1 base, there was a span of 10 bases. Germline CDR1 SNHLY, CDR2 FYNNEI. The CDR3 region is CASSEAWARSNQPQHF. The DNA of the CDR3 is TGTGCCAGCAGTGAAGCCTGGGCTCGGAGCAATCAGCCCCAGCATTTT.

The V call is TRBV7-9, the J call TRBJ2-2, with D maybe TRBD2 (5 bases). Per germline, CDR1 SEHNR and CDR2 FQNEAQ (reference sequence). With 3 bases removed from V and 1 base from J, the gap between germline ends came to 9 bases. The CDR3 has 15 amino acids. CDR3 DNA: TGTGCCAGCAGCTTTGGGAGCGTGAACACCGGGGAGCTGTTTTTT. This sequence encodes CASSFGSVNTGELFF.

J is TRBJ2-5 and V is TRBV4-3, with 8 bases matching TRBD2. Germline CDR1 LGHNA, CDR2 YSLEER. The CDR3 has 16 amino acids. The CDR3 is CPSERFGASGQETQYF. The DNA of the CDR3 is TGCCCCTCAGAGCGCTTCGGGGCTAGCGGGCAAGAGACCCAGTACTTC.

The rearrangement links TRBV7-9 to TRBJ1-2, with TRBD1 matching 7 bases. The CDR3 extends over 14 amino acids. With 1 base clipped from V and 4 bases from J, the junction kept 3 bases outside the gene matches. Germline CDR1 and CDR2: SEHNR and FQNEAQ (reference sequence). CDR3 sequence reads: CASSLVGGGYGYTF. CDR3 bases: TGTGCCAGCAGCTTAGTAGGGGGCGGCTATGGCTACACCTTC.

The V gene is TRBV5-1, the J gene TRBJ1-1, with D possibly being TRBD1 (5 bases). Deletions cut 3 bases from V and 4 bases from J, with 16 bases between. CDR1 is SGHRS and CDR2 is YFSETQ in the germline V gene. This CDR3 is built from 15 residues. Written as DNA, the CDR3 is TGCGCCAGCAGCTCTGGGACCGCAGGAGGCACTGAAGCTTTCTTT. It is translated as CASSSGTAGGTEAFF.

Written as DNA, the CDR3 is TGTGCCAGCAGCGCCGTGGGGGCTGGGGGTGAAAAACTGTTTTTT. Protein product: CASSAVGAGGEKLFF. V and J are TRBV9 and TRBJ1-4; TRBD1 is a possible D gene (6 bases). CDR1 SGDLS and CDR2 YYNGEE come from the germline V gene. V was cut by 3 bases and J by 7 bases, with 16 bases left in between. The CDR3 sequence is 15 residues long.